This TCR beta chain was retrieved from a study of blood T cell repertoires in COVID-19. Clones were sequenced by immunoSEQ multiplex PCR, and TCRdb holds only the in-frame ones, with some missing. The sample lists tens of thousands of clones; 79% were seen once. CDR1 is GTSNPN and CDR2 is SVGIG in the germline V gene (reference sequence). Trimming shortened V by 2 bases and J by 5 bases, and 10 bases separated the two germline ends. This CDR3 region has 13 residues. Sequencing used peripheral blood. The chain recombines TRBV30 with TRBJ1-5, with D hard to call. The source is a man in his fifties or sixties with active or convalescent COVID-19. The CDR3 spells CAWSRGSDQPQHF. The CDR3 bases are TGTGCCTGGAGTAGAGGGAGCGATCAGCCCCAGCATTTT.